This TCR beta chain was sequenced for a study of CD8+ T cells in alopecia areata. The overall study: Treatment of the treated patients consisted of oral tofacitinib, 5 to 10 mg twice daily.

Samples from alopecia areata patients were lesional scalp punch biopsies and peripheral blood. It was from PBMCs that CD4+ and CD8+ T cells were sorted. In the case of this clone: Antigen specificity is unknown.

RNA extraction and reverse transcription yielded cDNA as sequencing template. Assay used: immunoSEQ multiplex PCR; TCRdb lists only in-frame clones, some missing. The sample includes tens of thousands of clones, about 96% of them seen just once. Study-wide results and limits: Across lesional scalp, and particularly alopecia totalis/universalis, clonality surpassed that of normal scalp.

This clonotype was sampled from a human donor with alopecia areata. The sample consisted of CD8+ T cells sorted from blood, taken at week 0.

The CDR3: CASSSEKPTGTGEADTQYF. CDR3 DNA: TGTGCCAGCAGCTCCGAAAAACCAACCGGGACAGGGGAAGCAGATACGCAGTATTTT. This chain connects TRBV7-9 to TRBJ2-3; 10 bases agree with TRBD1. Trimming cost V 4 bases and J 4 bases; bases outside gene matches: 17. The CDR3 spans 19 residues. Germline CDR1 is SEHNR and CDR2 is FQNEAQ (reference sequence).